The source of this T cell receptor (beta chain) is a study of T-cell memory formation after mild COVID-19. Findings and caveats of the study: Clones contracting over day 15 to 85 were CD4/CD8 balanced, with later expanders leaning CD4+.

CDR3 length equals 15 residues. Trimming shortened V by 4 bases and J by 5 bases, and 18 bases separated the two germline ends. Germline V CDR1 and CDR2: SGHDT, YYEEEE. TCRdb called the 5' RACE reads again in MiXCR, with one record for every CDR3 protein. The table lists around 250,000 distinct CDR3 sequences, 15% of them singletons, with around 2.2% in the top ten. As for this clonotype: Its target is unknown.

Source material: PBMCs or a T cell subset sorted from them (not recorded which). V gene TRBV5-6 combines with J gene TRBJ1-2, with TRBD1 as a possible D gene (5 bases). The receptor's source is an adult woman who had mild COVID-19 (a few samples of this study predate the infection). Cell type and time point are not known. The CDR3: CASSQPGSGGYGYTF. The CDR3 bases are TGTGCCAGCAGCCAGCCAGGGAGCGGGGGGTATGGCTACACCTTC.